This T cell receptor (beta chain) emerged from a study of cytomegalovirus exposure and HLA in healthy donors. Study-level background: An early release of data contained 75 million to 90 million unique TCRs, which came from HLA-typed donors. Broader study findings: The analysis excluded some indistinguishable V segments, including TRBV6-2 and TRBV6-3. In a later analysis, the majority of CMV-associated beta chains seemingly showed HLA restriction.

Although they were nominally healthy when sampled, donors likely had unrecorded immune exposures. 13 Jbeta primers and 60 Vbeta primers were used for the PCR. TCRdb's copy holds only in-frame clones and misses some; the assay was immunoSEQ multiplex PCR. The repertoire table contains almost 45,000 clones. Concerning this clone itself: Its antigen is still unknown.

Germline lookup yields CDR1 KGHSH and CDR2 LQKENI. Trimming removed 1 base from V and 2 bases from J, with 15 bases in between. The CDR3 loop spans 16 amino acids. Sequenced material: PBMCs. This chain links TRBV18 with TRBJ2-7; D is uncertain. The TCR was taken from a male donor in good health and CMV-seronegative. Written as DNA, the CDR3 is TGTGCCAGCTCACCACAAAGTCAGGAATGGGCCTACGAGCAGTACTTC. Translated, it gives CASSPQSQEWAYEQYF.